This T cell receptor beta chain was obtained from a study of follicular helper T cells after annual influenza vaccination. Study information: Across the 2013-2014, 2014-2015 and 2015-2016 vaccination seasons, some subjects were resampled.

Overall study results and limits: Plasmablast frequency change correlated with clonality change in ICOS+CD38+ cTfh. Only roughly 9-21% of analyzed cells yielded productive TCRB sequences.

Comment on this clone: Its antigen is not known.

From germline, CDR1 is MNHEY and CDR2 SVGAGI. This CDR3 has 14 residues. V lost 5 bases, J lost 7 bases, and 10 bases stayed unmatched. Sequencing was performed with immunoSEQ multiplex PCR; in TCRdb, only in-frame clones are kept and a portion is missing. In the table there are more than 8,500 clones, roughly four fifths of which are singletons. Time point noted: 2015-2016 season, pre-vaccination. Subjects lived in the community and lacked influenza vaccine within the prior 6 months. This chain links TRBV6-5 with TRBJ2-5; the match to TRBD1 covers 7 bases. Source: CXCR5+ CD38- circulating T follicular helper cells from blood, taken on the day of influenza vaccination. Sample subset: circulating Tfh, non-naive CD4+CXCR5+PD-1+ (ICOS+CD38+ or ICOS-CD38-). The origin of this receptor is an adult who received the influenza vaccine. The CDR3 DNA reads TGTGCCAGCAGTGAGACAGGGAGCGGTGGGACCCAGTACTTC. As protein: CASSETGSGGTQYF.